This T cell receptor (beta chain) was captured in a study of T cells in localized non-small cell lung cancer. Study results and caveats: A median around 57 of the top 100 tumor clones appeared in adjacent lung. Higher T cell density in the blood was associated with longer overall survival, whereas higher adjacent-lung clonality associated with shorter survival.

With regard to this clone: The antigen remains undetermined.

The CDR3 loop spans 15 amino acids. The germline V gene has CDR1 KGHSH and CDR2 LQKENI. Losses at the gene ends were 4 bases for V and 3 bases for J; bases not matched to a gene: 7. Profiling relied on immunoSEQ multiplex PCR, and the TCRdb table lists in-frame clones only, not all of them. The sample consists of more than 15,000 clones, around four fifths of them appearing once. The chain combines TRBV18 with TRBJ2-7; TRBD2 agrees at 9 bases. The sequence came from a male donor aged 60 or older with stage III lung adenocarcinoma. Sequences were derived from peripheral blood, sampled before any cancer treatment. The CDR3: CASSRASGDNYEQYF. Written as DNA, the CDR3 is TGTGCCAGCTCACGGGCTAGCGGGGACAACTACGAGCAGTACTTC.